The next 12 T cell receptor beta chains were all read from a single sample in a study of CD4 T cells in relation to SARS-CoV-2 and coronaviruses listed by TCRdb under 2021. Library method: the immunoSEQ multiplex PCR assay. TCRdb retrieved this table from immuneACCESS and kept in-frame rearrangements only. Not all clones are present; in checked studies, unresolved V genes account for under half, and no reason is known for the remainder. For this sample the table gives about 60,000 clones, of which about 92% were detected only once. 0.4% of the sample comes from the top ten. The sequencing sample was made of naive CD4+ T cells from PBMCs. The sample's cell subset or site label is to be understood as: naive CD4+ T cells isolated by negative enrichment. These receptor sequences come from an adult with COVID-19.

The gene calls are TRBV19 and TRBJ1-5; 10 bases map to TRBD1. The CDR3 covers 17 residues. Germline V gene sequence: CDR1 LNHDA, CDR2 SQIVND (reference sequence). V was clipped by 3 bases and J by 2 bases; unmatched bases: 7. The CDR3 loop reads CASSIGQGEGGNQPQHF. CDR3 bases: TGTGCCAGTAGTATCGGACAGGGGGAGGGAGGCAATCAGCCCCAGCATTTT.

The V and J genes are TRBV6-1 and TRBJ2-1; D uncertain. Trimming took off 2 bases at V and 8 bases at J, with 19 bases between the two ends. Germline CDR1 and CDR2: MNHNS and SASEGT. The CDR3 length is 16 residues. Here the CDR3 reads CASSELLRGKGHEQFF. The CDR3, as DNA: TGTGCCAGCAGTGAACTTTTACGCGGCAAGGGCCATGAGCAGTTCTTC.

CDR3 in DNA: TGTGCCAGCTCACCAGAAGACAGGGGCACTGAAGCTTTCTTT. It yields the protein CASSPEDRGTEAFF. The rearrangement joins TRBV18 to TRBJ1-1; 8 bases agree with TRBD1. Germline assignment: CDR1 KGHSH and CDR2 LQKENI. V shed 2 bases, J shed 4 bases, and the junction held 3 bases outside the gene matches. The CDR3 spans 14 residues.

The V gene is TRBV5-4, the J gene TRBJ1-1; D is possibly TRBD1 (5 bases). The CDR3 totals 15 residues. Trimming left V 3 bases short and J 0 bases short, with 12 bases between. Per germline, CDR1 SGHNT and CDR2 YYREEE (reference sequence). Here the CDR3 reads CASSSGRRLNTEAFF. The CDR3 DNA reads TGTGCCAGCAGCTCAGGGCGGAGATTGAACACTGAAGCTTTCTTT.

The V and J genes are TRBV30 and TRBJ1-5; 7 positions agree with TRBD1. CDR3 length: 14 amino acids. Per germline, CDR1 GTSNPN and CDR2 SVGIG (reference sequence). V lost 0 bases, J lost 9 bases, and 8 bases stayed unmatched. The CDR3 nucleotides are TGTGCCTGGAGTGTTGGGACAGAAGATTTGCCCCAGCATTTT. As protein: CAWSVGTEDLPQHF.

This clone was recorded once. The chain recombines TRBV3-1 (or the pseudogene TRBV3-2) with TRBJ2-7; D is undetermined. The V end was cut by 0 bases, the J end by 3 bases, with 3 bases between. Germline lookup yields CDR1 LGHDT and CDR2 YNNKEL (reference sequence). The CDR3 consists of 12 residues. The CDR3 nucleotides read TGTGCCAGCAGCCAAGATCTCTACGAGCAGTACTTC. The encoded protein is CASSQDLYEQYF.

V and J are TRBV14 and TRBJ1-1; 7 bases align to TRBD1. V lost 2 bases and J lost 1; bases outside the gene matches: 4. The CDR3 runs to 15 residues. Germline values: CDR1 SGHDN, CDR2 FVKESK. CDR3 bases: TGTGCCAGCAGCCAACAGACAGGGCCGAACACTGAAGCTTTCTTT. Its protein product is CASSQQTGPNTEAFF.

V and J are TRBV6-2 or TRBV6-3 and TRBJ2-7; D is perhaps TRBD1 (6 bases). Germline loops: CDR1 MNHEY, CDR2 SVGEGT. The CDR3 covers 16 residues. Trimming left V 0 bases short and J 5 bases short, with 17 bases between. The CDR3 loop is CASSYSGGVRGNEQYF. As DNA, the CDR3 is TGTGCCAGCAGTTACTCAGGGGGAGTTCGAGGCAACGAGCAGTACTTC.

The rearrangement joins TRBV27 to TRBJ1-2; 8 nucleotides line up with TRBD1. The CDR3 extends over 14 amino acids. V was pared by 0 bases and J by 4 bases, with 1 base of the junction left unmatched. Germline loops: CDR1 MNHEY, CDR2 SMNVEV (reference sequence). The CDR3 bases are TGTGCCAGCAGTTTATCGGGACAGGTCTATGGCTACACCTTC. It encodes CASSLSGQVYGYTF.

The chain couples TRBV6-5 to TRBJ1-6; 7 nucleotides agree with TRBD1. Germline CDR1 reads MNHEY; CDR2 reads SVGAGI. The V gene end was trimmed by 8 bases and the J gene end by 9 bases; junction bases not matched to a gene: 13. CDR3 length: 15 residues. The CDR3 loop is CASLVQGLSSSPLHF. The DNA of the CDR3 is TGTGCCAGCCTCGTACAGGGGTTGTCGAGTTCACCCCTCCACTTT.

The chain employs TRBV2 and TRBJ1-1; a possible D gene is TRBD1 (5 bases). The V end lost 3 bases, the J end lost 1 base, and 12 bases lay between the germline ends. From germline, CDR1 is SNHLY and CDR2 FYNNEI. This CDR3 has 15 amino acids. This chain's CDR3 is CASSERGLPNTEAFF. The CDR3 nucleotides are TGTGCCAGCAGTGAGAGGGGCCTCCCGAACACTGAAGCTTTCTTT.

This chain connects TRBV28 to TRBJ2-3, with D perhaps matching TRBD1 (6 bases). V was shortened by 10 bases and J by 2 bases, with 13 bases between the two germline ends. The CDR3 is made up of 13 amino acids. Looked up from germline, CDR1 is MDHEN and CDR2 is SYDVKM. The CDR3 region has the DNA TGTGCCACATCGGACAGATCCACAGATACGCAGTATTTT. It yields the protein CATSDRSTDTQYF.